The following is a T cell receptor (beta chain) sequence with its context. The method was immunoSEQ multiplex PCR; TCRdb's version includes in-frame clones alone and lacks a portion of them. The data contain about 160,000 clones, around four fifths of them singletons. This CDR3 is built from 16 residues. From germline, CDR1 is SGHRS and CDR2 YFSETQ. V lost 4 bases, J lost 8 bases, and 11 bases stayed unmatched. The entry originates in a study of blood T cell repertoires in COVID-19. About the research overall: PBMCs, B-cell-depleted T cells, or T cells provided the cDNA or gDNA that made up the material.

The gene calls are TRBV5-1 and TRBJ1-6; 8 bases line up with TRBD1. Sequenced material: peripheral blood. This TCR was recovered from a woman aged 80 or over with active or convalescent COVID-19. CDR3 residues: CASSPTVGQGYSPLHF. As DNA, the CDR3 is TGCGCCAGCAGCCCAACGGTCGGACAGGGTTATTCACCCCTCCACTTT.